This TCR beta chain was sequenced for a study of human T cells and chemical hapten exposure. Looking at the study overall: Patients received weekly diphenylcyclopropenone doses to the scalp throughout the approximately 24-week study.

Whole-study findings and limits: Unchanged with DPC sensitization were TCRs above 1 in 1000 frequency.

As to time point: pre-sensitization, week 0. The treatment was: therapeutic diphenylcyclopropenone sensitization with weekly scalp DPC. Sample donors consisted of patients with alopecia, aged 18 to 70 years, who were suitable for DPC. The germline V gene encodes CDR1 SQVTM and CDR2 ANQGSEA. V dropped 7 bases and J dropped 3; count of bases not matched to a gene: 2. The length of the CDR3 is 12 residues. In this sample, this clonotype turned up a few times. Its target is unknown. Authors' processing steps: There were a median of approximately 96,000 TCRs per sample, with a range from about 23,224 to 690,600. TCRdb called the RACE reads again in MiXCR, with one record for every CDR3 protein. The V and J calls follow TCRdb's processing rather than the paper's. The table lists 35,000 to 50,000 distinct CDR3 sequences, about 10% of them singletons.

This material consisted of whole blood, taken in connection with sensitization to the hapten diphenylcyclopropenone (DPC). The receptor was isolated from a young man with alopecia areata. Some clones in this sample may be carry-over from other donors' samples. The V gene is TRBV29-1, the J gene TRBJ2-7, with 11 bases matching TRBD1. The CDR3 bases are TGCAGCGCGGGACAGGGGGTCTACGAGCAGTACTTC. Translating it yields CSAGQGVYEQYF.